The source of this T cell receptor (beta chain) is a study of identical twins. Trimming removed 3 bases from V and 0 bases from J, with 20 bases in between. The germline V gene encodes CDR1 ENHRY and CDR2 SYGVKD. CDR3 size: 18 residues. In regard to this clonotype: Its antigen remains unknown.

Study outcomes and limitations: Its conclusions, products of cross-sectional statistical analysis, did not come from following the same donors. Models came in too low on out-of-frame TCR alpha sharing in monozygotic twins.

A single record per CDR3 protein comes from TCRdb applying MiXCR to the 5' RACE reads. Here the sample spans hundreds of thousands of distinct CDR3 sequences, 20% to 25% being singletons. These data also formed part of another study, on yellow fever vaccine responses in identical twins.

The genes are TRBV10-3 and TRBJ1-1; a weak D match, TRBD1 (5 bases). The sample consisted of CD4+ T cells sorted from blood. The sequence came from a woman under 30 in good health. The CDR3 coding sequence is TGTGCCATCAGTGAACGAGGGGTTGATAGAGTTATGAACACTGAAGCTTTCTTT. Encoded protein: CAISERGVDRVMNTEAFF.